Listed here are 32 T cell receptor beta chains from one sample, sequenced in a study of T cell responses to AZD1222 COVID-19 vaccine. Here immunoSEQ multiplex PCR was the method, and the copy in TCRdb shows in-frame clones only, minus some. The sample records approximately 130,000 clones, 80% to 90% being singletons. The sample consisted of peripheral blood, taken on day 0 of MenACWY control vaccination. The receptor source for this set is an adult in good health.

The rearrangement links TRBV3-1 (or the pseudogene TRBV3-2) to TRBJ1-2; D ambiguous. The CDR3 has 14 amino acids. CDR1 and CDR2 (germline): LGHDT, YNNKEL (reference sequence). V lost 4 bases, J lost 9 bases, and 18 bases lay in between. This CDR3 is CASSLSESRYRYTF. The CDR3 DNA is TGTGCCAGCAGCCTCTCCGAAAGCCGATATCGCTACACCTTC.

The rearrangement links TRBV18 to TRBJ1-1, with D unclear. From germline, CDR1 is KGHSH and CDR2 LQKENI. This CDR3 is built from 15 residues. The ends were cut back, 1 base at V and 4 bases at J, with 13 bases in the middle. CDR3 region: CASSPRPGSGTEAFF. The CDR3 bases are TGTGCCAGCTCACCACGGCCGGGGTCGGGCACTGAAGCTTTCTTT.

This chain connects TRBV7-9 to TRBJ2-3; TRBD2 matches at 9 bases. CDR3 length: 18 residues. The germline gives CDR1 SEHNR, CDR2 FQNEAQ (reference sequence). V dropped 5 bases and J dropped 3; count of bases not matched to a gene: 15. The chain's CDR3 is CASSQGYSGSASTDTQYF. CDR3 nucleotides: TGTGCCAGCAGCCAGGGGTATAGCGGGAGTGCCTCGACAGATACGCAGTATTTT. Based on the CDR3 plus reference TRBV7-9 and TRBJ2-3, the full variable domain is DTGVSQNPRHKITKRGQNVTFRCDPISEHNRLYWYRQTLGQGPEFLTYFQNEAQLEKSRLLSDRFSAERPKGSFSTLEIQRTEQGDSAMYLCASSQGYSGSASTDTQYFGPGTRLTVL.

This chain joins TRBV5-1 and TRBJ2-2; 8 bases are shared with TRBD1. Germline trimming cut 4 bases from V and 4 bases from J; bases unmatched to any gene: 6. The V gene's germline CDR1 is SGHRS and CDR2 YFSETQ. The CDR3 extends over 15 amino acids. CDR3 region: CASSNQGASTGELFF. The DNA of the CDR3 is TGCGCCAGCAGCAACCAGGGGGCCAGCACCGGGGAGCTGTTTTTT.

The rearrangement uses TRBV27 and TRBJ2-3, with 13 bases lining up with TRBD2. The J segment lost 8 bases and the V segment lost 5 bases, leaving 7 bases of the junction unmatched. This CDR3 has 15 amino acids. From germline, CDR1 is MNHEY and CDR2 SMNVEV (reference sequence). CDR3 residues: CASSRGGLAGSTQYF. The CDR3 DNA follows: TGTGCCAGCAGTCGGGGGGGACTAGCGGGAAGTACGCAGTATTTT.

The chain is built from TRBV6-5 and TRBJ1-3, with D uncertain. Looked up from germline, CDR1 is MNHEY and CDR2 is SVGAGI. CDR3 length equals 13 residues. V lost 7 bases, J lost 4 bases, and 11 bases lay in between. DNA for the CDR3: TGTGCCAGCATGCGGTCTGAAGGAAACACCATATATTTT. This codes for CASMRSEGNTIYF.

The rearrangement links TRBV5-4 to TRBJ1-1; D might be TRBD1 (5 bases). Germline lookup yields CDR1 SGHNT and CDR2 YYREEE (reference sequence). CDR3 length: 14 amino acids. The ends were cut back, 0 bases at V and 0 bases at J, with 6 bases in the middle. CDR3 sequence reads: CASSLGQMNTEAFF. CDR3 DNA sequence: TGTGCCAGCAGCTTGGGACAGATGAACACTGAAGCTTTCTTT. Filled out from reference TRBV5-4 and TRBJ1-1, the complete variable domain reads ETGVTQSPTHLIKTRGQQVTLRCSSQSGHNTVSWYQQALGQGPQFIFQYYREEENGRGNFPPRFSGLQFPNYSSELNVNALELDDSALYLCASSLGQMNTEAFFGQGTRLTVV.

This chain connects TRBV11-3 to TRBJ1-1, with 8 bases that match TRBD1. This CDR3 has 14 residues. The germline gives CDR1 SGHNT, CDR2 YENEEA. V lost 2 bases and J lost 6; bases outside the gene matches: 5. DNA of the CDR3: TGTGCCAGCAGCTTATTGGAGACAGGGGCTGAAGCTTTCTTT. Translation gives CASSLLETGAEAFF.

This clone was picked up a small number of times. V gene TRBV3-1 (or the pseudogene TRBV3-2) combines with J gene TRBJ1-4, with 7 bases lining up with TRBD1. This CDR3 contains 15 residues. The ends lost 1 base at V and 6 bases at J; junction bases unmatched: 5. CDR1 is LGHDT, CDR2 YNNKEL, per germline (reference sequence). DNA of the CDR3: TGTGCCAGCAGCCAAGGCCGACAGGGTTATGAAAAACTGTTTTTT. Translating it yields CASSQGRQGYEKLFF.

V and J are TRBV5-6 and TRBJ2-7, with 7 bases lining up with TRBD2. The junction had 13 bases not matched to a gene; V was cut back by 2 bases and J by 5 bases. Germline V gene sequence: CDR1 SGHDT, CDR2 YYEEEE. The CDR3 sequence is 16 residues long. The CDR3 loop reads CASSLRVGTGGHEQYF. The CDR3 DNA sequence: TGTGCCAGCAGCTTACGAGTGGGGACGGGAGGCCACGAGCAGTACTTC. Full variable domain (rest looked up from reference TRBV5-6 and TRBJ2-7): DAGVTQSPTHLIKTRGQQVTLRCSPKSGHDTVSWYQQALGQGPQFIFQYYEEEERQRGNFPDRFSGHQFPNYSSELNVNALLLGDSALYLCASSLRVGTGGHEQYFGPGTRLTVT.

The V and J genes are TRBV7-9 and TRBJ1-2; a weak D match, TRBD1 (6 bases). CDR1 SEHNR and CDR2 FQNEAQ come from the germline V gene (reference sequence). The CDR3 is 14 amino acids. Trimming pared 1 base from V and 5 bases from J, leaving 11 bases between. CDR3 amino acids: CASSLDARGYGYTF. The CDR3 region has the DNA TGTGCCAGCAGCTTAGACGCCAGGGGATATGGCTACACCTTC.

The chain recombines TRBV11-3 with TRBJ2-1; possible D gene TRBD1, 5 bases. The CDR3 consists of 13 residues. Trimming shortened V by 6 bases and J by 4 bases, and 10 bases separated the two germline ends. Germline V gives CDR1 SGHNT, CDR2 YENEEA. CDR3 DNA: TGTGCCAGCAGACCCCGACAGTACAATGAGCAGTTCTTC. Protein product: CASRPRQYNEQFF.

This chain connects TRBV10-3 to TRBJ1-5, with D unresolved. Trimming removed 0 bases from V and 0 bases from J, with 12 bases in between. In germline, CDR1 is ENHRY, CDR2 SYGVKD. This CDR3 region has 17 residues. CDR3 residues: CAISESIGRYSNQPQHF. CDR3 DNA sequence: TGTGCCATCAGTGAGTCGATCGGACGTTATAGCAATCAGCCCCAGCATTTT.

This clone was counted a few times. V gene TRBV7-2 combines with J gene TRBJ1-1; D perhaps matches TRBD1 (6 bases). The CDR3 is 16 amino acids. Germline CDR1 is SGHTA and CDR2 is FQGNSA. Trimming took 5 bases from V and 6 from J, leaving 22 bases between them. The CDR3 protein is CASSPHGNTGASEAFF. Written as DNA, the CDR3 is TGTGCCAGCAGCCCGCACGGGAACACGGGGGCCTCTGAAGCTTTCTTT.

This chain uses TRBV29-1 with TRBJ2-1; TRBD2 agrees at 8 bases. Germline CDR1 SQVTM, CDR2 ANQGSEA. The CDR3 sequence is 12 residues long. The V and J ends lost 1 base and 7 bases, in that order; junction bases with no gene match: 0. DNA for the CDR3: TGCAGCGTTGAAGCGGGGGGGAATGAGCAGTTCTTC. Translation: CSVEAGGNEQFF.

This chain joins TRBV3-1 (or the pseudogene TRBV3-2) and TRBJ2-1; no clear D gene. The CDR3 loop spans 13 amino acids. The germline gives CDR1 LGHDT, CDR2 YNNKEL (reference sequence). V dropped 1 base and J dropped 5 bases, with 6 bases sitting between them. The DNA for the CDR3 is TGTGCCAGCAGCCAAGTGAGAGACAATGAGCAGTTCTTC. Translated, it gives CASSQVRDNEQFF.

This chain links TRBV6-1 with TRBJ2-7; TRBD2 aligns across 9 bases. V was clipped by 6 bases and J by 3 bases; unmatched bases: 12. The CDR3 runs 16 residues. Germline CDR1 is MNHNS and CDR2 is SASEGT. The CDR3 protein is CASRENSGTSSYEQYF. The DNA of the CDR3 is TGTGCCAGCAGGGAAAACTCCGGGACTAGCAGCTACGAGCAGTACTTC.

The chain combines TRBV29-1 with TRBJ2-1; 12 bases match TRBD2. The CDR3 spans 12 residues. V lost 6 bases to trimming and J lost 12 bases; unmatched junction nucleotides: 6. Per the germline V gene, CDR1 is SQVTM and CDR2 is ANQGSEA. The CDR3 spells CSVRLAGEVQFF. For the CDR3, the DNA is TGCAGCGTAAGACTAGCGGGAGAGGTGCAGTTCTTC.

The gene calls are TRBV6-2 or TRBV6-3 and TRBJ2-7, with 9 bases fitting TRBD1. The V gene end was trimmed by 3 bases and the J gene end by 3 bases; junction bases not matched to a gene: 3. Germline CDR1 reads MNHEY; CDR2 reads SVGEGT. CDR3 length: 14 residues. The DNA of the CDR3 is TGTGCCAGCAGTTATAGGGGACAGGGCTACGAGCAGTACTTC. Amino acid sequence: CASSYRGQGYEQYF.

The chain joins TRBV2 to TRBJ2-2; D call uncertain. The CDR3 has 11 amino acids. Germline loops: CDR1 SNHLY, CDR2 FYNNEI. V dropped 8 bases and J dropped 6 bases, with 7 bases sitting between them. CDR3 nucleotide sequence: TGTGCCAGCGGTGTGTCCGGGGAGCTGTTTTTT. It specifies CASGVSGELFF.

This CDR3 is CASSSSPASEQFF. CDR3 nucleotide sequence: TGTGCCAGCAGCTCCTCCCCGGCGTCTGAGCAGTTCTTC. The chain carries TRBV7-8 and TRBJ2-1; no firm D call. Germline lookup yields CDR1 SGHVS and CDR2 FQNEAQ. V lost 4 bases, J lost 9 bases, and 13 bases lay in between. This CDR3 comprises 13 residues.

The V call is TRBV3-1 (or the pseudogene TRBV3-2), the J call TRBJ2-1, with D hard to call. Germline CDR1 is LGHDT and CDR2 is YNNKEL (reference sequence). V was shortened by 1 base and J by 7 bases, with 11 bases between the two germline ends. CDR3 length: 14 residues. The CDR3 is CASSQGLNGNEQFF. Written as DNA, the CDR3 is TGTGCCAGCAGCCAAGGGCTCAATGGTAATGAGCAGTTCTTC.

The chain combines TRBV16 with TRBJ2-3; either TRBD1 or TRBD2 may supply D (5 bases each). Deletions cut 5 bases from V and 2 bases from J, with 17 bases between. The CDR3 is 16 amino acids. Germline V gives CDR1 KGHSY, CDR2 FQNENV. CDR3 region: CASSSQGEGATDTQYF. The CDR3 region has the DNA TGTGCCAGCAGCTCCCAGGGAGAGGGAGCCACAGATACGCAGTATTTT.

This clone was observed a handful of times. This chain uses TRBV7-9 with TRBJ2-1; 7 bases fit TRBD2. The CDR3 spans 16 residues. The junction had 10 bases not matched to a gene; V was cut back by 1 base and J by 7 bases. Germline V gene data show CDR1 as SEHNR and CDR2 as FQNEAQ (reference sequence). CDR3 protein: CASSLVWRELANEQFF. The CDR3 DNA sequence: TGTGCCAGCAGCTTAGTATGGCGGGAGTTAGCAAATGAGCAGTTCTTC.

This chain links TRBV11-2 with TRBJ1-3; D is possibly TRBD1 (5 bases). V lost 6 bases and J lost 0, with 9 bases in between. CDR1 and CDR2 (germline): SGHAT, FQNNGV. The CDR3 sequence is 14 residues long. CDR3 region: CASRQAVSGNTIYF. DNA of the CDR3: TGTGCCAGCAGACAGGCCGTCTCTGGAAACACCATATATTTT.

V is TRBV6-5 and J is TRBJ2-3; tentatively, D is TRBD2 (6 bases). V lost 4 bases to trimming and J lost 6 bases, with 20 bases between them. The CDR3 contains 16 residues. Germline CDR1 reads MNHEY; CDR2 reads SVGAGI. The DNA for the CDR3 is TGTGCCAGCAGTTCCACCCCTGGAGGGTACAAGGATACGCAGTATTTT. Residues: CASSSTPGGYKDTQYF.

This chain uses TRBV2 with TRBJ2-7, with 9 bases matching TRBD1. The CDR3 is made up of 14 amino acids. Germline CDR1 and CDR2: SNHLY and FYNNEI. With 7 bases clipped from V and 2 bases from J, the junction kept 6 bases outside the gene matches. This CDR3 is CASISRDRAYEQYF. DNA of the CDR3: TGTGCCAGCATTTCCCGGGACAGGGCCTACGAGCAGTACTTC.

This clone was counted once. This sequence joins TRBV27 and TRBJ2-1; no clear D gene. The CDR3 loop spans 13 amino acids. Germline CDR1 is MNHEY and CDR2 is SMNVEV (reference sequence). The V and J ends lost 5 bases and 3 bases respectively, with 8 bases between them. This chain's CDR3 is CASSLLDYNEQFF. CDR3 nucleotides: TGTGCCAGCAGTCTGCTGGACTACAATGAGCAGTTCTTC.

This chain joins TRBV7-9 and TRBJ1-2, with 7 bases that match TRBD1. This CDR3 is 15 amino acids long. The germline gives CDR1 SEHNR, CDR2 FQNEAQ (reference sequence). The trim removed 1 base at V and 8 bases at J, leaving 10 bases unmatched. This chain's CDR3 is CASSLGPTGLSGYTF. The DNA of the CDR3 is TGTGCCAGCAGCTTAGGGCCGACAGGGCTCAGCGGCTACACCTTC.

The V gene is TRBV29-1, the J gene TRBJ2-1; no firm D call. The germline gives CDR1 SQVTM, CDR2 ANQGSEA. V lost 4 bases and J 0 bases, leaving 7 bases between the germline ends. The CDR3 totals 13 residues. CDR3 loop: CSVARASYNEQFF. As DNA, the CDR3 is TGCAGCGTTGCCCGGGCCTCCTACAATGAGCAGTTCTTC.

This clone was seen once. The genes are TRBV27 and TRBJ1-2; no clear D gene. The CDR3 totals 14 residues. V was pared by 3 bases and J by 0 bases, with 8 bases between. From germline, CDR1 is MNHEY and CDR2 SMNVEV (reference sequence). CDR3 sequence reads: CASSFTEANYGYTF. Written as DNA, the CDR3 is TGTGCCAGCAGTTTCACAGAAGCTAACTATGGCTACACCTTC.

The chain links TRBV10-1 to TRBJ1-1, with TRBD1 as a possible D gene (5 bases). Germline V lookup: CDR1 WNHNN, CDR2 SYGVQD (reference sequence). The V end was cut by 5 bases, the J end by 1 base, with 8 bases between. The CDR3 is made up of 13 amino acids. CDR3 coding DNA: TGCGCCAGCAGTCGAGACAGGAACACTGAAGCTTTCTTT. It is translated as CASSRDRNTEAFF.